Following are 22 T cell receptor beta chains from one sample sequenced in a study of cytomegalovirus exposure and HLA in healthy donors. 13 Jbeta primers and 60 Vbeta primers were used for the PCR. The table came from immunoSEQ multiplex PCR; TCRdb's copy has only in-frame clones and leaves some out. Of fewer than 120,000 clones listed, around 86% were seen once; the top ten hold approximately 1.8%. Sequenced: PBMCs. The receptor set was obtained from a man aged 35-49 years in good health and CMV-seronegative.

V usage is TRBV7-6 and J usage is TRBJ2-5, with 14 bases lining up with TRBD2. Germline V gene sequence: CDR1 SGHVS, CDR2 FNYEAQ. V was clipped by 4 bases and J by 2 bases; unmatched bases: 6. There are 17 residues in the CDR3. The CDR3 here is CASSSGGTSGSQETQYF. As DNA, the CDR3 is TGTGCCAGCAGCTCGGGGGGGACTAGCGGGAGTCAAGAGACCCAGTACTTC.

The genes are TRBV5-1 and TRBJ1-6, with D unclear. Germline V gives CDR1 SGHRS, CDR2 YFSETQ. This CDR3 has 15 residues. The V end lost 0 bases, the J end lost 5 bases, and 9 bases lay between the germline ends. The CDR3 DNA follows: TGCGCCAGCAGCTTGGCGTTGAGTGATAATTCACCCCTCCACTTT. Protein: CASSLALSDNSPLHF.

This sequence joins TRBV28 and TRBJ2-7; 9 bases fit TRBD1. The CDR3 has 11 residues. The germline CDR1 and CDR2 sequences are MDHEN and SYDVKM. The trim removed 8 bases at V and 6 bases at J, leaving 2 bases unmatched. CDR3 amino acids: CASQDRGEQYF. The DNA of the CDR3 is TGTGCCAGCCAGGACAGGGGCGAGCAGTACTTC.

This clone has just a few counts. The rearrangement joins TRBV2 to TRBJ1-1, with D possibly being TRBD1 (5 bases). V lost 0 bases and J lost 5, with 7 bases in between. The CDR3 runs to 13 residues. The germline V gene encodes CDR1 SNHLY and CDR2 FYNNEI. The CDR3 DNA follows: TGTGCCAGCAGTGAAGCGCGGGGGACTGAAGCTTTCTTT. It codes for CASSEARGTEAFF. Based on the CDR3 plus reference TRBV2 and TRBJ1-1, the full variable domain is EPEVTQTPSHQVTQMGQEVILRCVPISNHLYFYWYRQILGQKVEFLVSFYNNEISEKSEIFDDQFSVERPDGSNFTLKIRSTKLEDSAMYFCASSEARGTEAFFGQGTRLTVV.

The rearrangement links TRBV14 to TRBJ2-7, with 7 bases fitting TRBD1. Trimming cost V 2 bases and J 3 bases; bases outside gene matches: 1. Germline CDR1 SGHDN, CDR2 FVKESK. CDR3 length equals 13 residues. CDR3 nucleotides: TGTGCCAGCAGCCAATCAGGGGGCTACGAGCAGTACTTC. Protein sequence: CASSQSGGYEQYF.

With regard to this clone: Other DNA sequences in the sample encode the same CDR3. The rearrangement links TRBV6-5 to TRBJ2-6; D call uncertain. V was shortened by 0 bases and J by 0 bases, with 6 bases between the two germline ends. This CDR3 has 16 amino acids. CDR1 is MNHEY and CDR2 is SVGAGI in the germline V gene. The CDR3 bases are TGTGCCAGCAGTTACTCCGATAGCTCTGGGGCCAACGTCCTGACTTTC. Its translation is CASSYSDSSGANVLTF.

CDR3 sequence reads: CASSEAAGGPETQYF. For the CDR3, the DNA is TGTGCCAGCAGTGAAGCAGCGGGGGGGCCTGAGACCCAGTACTTC. The chain combines TRBV2 with TRBJ2-5, with 10 bases identical to TRBD2. Per the germline V gene, CDR1 is SNHLY and CDR2 is FYNNEI. The CDR3 totals 15 residues. V shed 0 bases and J 5 bases; nucleotides not matched to a gene: 3.

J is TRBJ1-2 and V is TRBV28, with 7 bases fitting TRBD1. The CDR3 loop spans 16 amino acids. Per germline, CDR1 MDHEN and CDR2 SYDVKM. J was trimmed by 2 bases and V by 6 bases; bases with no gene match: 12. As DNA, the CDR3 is TGTGCCAGCAGACCCGGAGGGGCAGGGGGGAACTATGGCTACACCTTC. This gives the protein CASRPGGAGGNYGYTF.

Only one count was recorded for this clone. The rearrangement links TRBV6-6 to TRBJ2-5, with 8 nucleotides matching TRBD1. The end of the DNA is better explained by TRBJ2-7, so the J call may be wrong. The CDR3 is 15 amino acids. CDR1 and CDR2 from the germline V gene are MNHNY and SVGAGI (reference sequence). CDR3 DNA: TGTGCCAGCAGTTCCGGACAGGGAACTTCCTACGAGCAGTACTTC. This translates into CASSSGQGTSYEQYF.

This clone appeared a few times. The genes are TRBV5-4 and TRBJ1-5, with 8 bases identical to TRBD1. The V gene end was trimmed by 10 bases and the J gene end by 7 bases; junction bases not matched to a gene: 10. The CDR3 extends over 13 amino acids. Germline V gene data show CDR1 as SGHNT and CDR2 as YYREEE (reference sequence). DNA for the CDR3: TGTGCCTTTCGGGCAGGGACAGGCCAGCCCCAGCATTTT. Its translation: CAFRAGTGQPQHF.

CDR3 sequence reads: CASSETGTGNEKLFF. As DNA, the CDR3 is TGTGCCAGCAGTGAAACCGGGACAGGGAATGAAAAACTGTTTTTT. V usage is TRBV2 and J usage is TRBJ1-4; TRBD1 aligns across 9 bases. Germline CDR1 SNHLY, CDR2 FYNNEI. Unmatched junction bases numbered 3, after V lost 2 bases and J lost 5 bases. This CDR3 has 15 residues.

The CDR3 loop is CASSEGGGASDTQYF. The CDR3 DNA reads as TGTGCCAGCAGTGAGGGCGGGGGGGCCTCAGATACGCAGTATTTT. This sequence joins TRBV2 and TRBJ2-3; 9 bases line up with TRBD2. The CDR3 runs 15 residues. Germline loops: CDR1 SNHLY, CDR2 FYNNEI. J gave up 4 bases and V 3 bases, and 5 bases lay outside the gene matches.

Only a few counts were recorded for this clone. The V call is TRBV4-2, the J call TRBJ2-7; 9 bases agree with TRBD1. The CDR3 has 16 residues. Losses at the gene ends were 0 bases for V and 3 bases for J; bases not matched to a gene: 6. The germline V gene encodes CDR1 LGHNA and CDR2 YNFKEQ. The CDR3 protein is CASSQDQGDRDYEQYF. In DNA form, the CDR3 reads TGTGCCAGCAGCCAAGATCAAGGGGACAGGGACTACGAGCAGTACTTC.

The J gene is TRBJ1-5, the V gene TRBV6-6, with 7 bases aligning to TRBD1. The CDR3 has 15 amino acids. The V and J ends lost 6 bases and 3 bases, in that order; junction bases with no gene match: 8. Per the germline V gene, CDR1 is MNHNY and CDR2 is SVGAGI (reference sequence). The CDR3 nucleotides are TGTGCCAGCAGAAGCACCGGACAGGTCAATCAGCCCCAGCATTTT. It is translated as CASRSTGQVNQPQHF.

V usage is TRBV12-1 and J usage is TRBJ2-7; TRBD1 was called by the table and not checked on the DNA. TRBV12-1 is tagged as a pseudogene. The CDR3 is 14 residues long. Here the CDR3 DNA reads TGTGCCAGCTCCCAGATTGCAGGATCCTACGAGCAGTACTTC. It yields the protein CASSQIAGSYEQYF.

CDR3 amino acids: CASSEGQHYGYTF. The CDR3 bases are TGTGCCAGCAGCGAGGGACAGCACTATGGCTACACCTTC. The chain uses TRBV9 and TRBJ1-2; 7 bases agree with TRBD1. This CDR3 contains 13 residues. V lost 3 bases, J lost 3 bases, and 2 bases stayed unmatched. Germline loops: CDR1 SGDLS, CDR2 YYNGEE. Together with reference TRBV9 and TRBJ1-2, the CDR3 gives the full variable domain: DSGVTQTPKHLITATGQRVTLRCSPRSGDLSVYWYQQSLDQGLQFLIQYYNGEERAKGNILERFSAQQFPDLHSELNLSSLELGDSALYFCASSEGQHYGYTFGSGTRLTVV.

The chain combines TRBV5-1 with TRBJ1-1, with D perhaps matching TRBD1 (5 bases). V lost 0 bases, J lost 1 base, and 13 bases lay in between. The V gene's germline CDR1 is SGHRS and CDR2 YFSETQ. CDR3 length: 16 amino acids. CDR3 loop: CASSLAPGLANTEAFF. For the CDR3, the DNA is TGCGCCAGCAGCTTGGCCCCGGGACTAGCGAACACTGAAGCTTTCTTT.

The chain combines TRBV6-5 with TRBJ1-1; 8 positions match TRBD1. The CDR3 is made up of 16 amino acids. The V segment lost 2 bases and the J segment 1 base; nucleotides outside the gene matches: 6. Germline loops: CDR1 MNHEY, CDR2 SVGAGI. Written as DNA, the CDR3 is TGTGCCAGCAGTTACCGGGCAGGGGGCTGGAACACTGAAGCTTTCTTT. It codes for CASSYRAGGWNTEAFF.

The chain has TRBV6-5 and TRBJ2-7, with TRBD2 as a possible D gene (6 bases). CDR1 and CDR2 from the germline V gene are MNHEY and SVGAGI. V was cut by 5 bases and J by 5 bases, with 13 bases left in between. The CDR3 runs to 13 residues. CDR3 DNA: TGTGCCAGCAGTCGCGGGGAGTTGAACGAGCAGTACTTC. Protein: CASSRGELNEQYF.

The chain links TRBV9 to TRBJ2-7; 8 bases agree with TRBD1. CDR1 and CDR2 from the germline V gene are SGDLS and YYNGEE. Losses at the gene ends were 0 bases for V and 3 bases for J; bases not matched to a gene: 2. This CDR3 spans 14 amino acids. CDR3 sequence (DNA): TGTGCCAGCAGCGTAGCACAGGGGGACTACGAGCAGTACTTC. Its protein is CASSVAQGDYEQYF.

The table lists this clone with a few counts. Here the CDR3 DNA reads TGCGCCAGCAGCGCGGGACCCAGGGGGAGCGAGCAGTACTTC. This codes for CASSAGPRGSEQYF. The chain employs TRBV5-1 and TRBJ2-7; D is perhaps TRBD1 (7 bases). This CDR3 spans 14 amino acids. V was pared by 4 bases and J by 6 bases, with 17 bases between. The germline V gene has CDR1 SGHRS and CDR2 YFSETQ.

CDR3 nucleotide sequence: TGTGCCAGCGGCCCGACAGGGCTACCCGGGGAGCAGTACTTC. Residues: CASGPTGLPGEQYF. This chain joins TRBV21-1 and TRBJ2-7; the table calls TRBD1, which could not be checked here. TRBV21-1 corresponds to a pseudogene. The CDR3 is made up of 14 amino acids.